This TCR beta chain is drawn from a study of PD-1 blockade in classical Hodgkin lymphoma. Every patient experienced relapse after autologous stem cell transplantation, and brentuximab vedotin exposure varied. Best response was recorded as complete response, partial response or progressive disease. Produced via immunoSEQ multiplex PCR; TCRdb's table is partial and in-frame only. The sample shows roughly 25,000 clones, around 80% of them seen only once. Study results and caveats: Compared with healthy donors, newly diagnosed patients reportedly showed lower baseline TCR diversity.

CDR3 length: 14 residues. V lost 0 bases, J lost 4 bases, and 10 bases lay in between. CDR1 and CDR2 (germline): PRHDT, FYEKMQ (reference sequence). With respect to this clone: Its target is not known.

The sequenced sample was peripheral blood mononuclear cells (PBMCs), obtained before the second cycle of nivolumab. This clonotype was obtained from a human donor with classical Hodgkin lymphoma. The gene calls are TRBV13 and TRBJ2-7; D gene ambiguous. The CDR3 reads CASSLGQEWYEQYF. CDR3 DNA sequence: TGTGCCAGCAGCTTAGGCCAGGAGTGGTACGAGCAGTACTTC. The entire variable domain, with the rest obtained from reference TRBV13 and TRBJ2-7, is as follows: AAGVIQSPRHLIKEKRETATLKCYPIPRHDTVYWYQQGPGQDPQFLISFYEKMQSDKGSIPDRFSAQQFSDYHSELNMSSLELGDSALYFCASSLGQEWYEQYFGPGTRLTVT.